This record looks at one T cell receptor beta chain sequence and its context. This sample was included in a study of patients and donors after allogeneic stem cell transplantation. MiXCR, applied by TCRdb to the RT-PCR reads, yields one record per CDR3 protein. The sample carries 410,000 or so distinct CDR3 sequences, more than 15% recorded once. The length of the CDR3 is 17 residues. Trimming cost V 3 bases and J 3 bases; bases outside gene matches: 9. Germline CDR1 is LNHDA and CDR2 is SQIVND (reference sequence). This clonotype was sampled from a human donor who was either an allogeneic HSCT recipient or a stem cell or donor lymphocyte infusion donor (not recorded which). It is not recorded whose cells these are; they may come from a transplant donor. The sample taken for sequencing was blood, either unsorted or a sorted T cell fraction (not recorded which). The chain joins TRBV19 to TRBJ2-3, with 10 positions matching TRBD2. DNA for the CDR3: TGTGCCAGTAGTATTTCTAGCGGGAGCAGGTTAACAGATACGCAGTATTTT. It codes for CASSISSGSRLTDTQYF.